This TCR beta chain is drawn from a study of response to subunit inactivated influenza vaccine. In germline, CDR1 is MNHNS, CDR2 SASEGT. V was clipped by 8 bases and J by 8 bases, with 18 bases between them. This CDR3 has 14 amino acids. TCRdb independently ran MiXCR on the RT-PCR reads; one entry per CDR3 protein. The sample lists over 400,000 distinct CDR3 sequences; approximately 11% were seen once. The TCR comes from a middle-aged man who received an inactivated influenza vaccine. Specimen: PBMCs from blood, collected about 40 days after vaccination. The chain links TRBV6-1 to TRBJ1-4, with D unresolved. This chain's CDR3 is CASATNSQEEKLFF. The CDR3 bases are TGTGCCAGCGCCACGAACAGCCAAGAGGAAAAACTGTTTTTT.